The sequence of this T cell receptor beta chain was determined in a study of cytotoxic CD8 clonotypes in ibrutinib-treated CLL. Sequencing was performed with immunoSEQ multiplex PCR; in TCRdb, only in-frame clones are kept and a portion is missing. This table has hundreds of thousands of clones, roughly 79% appearing once. General study findings and limits: In sustained-remission versus progressing patients, sampling times differed.

Germline values: CDR1 ENHRY, CDR2 SYGVKD. This CDR3 is built from 15 residues. Trimming cost V 3 bases and J 1 base, with 11 bases left between them. As to this clone: Its antigen is undetermined.

J is TRBJ2-3 and V is TRBV10-3; D might be TRBD1 (6 bases). The clonotype was recovered from a human donor with chronic lymphocytic leukemia. The source was PBMCs, collected before ibrutinib treatment. CDR3 bases: TGTGCCATCAGTGATAACAGGGATGGCACAGATACGCAGTATTTT. As protein: CAISDNRDGTDTQYF.